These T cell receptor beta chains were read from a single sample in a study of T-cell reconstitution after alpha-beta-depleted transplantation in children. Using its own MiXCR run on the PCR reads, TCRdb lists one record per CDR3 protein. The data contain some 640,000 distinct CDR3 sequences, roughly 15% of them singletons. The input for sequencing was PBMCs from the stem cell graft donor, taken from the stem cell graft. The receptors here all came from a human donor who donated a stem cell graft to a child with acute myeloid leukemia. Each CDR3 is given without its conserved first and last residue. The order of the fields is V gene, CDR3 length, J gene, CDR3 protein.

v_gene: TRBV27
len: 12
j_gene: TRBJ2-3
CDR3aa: ATAGGAGSDTQY

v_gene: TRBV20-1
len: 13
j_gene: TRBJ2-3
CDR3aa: SARGRAGGPDTQY

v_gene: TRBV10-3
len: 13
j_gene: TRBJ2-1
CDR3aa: AIAPGSGRQNEQF

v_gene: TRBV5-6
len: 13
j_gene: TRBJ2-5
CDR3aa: ASSLEYRFKETQY

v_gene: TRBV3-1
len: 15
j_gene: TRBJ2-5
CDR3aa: ASSQRDPRDRAKTQY

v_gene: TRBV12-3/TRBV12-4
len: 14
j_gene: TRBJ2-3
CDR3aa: ASSFLRTSSTDTQY

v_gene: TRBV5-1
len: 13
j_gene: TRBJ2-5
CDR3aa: ASSPRPGQQETQY

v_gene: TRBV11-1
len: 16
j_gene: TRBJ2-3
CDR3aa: ASSLGMTTSPSTDTQY

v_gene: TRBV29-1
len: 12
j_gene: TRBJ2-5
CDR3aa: SVDVGQSQETQY

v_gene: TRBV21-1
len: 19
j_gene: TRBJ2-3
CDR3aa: ASTYPGTSGRSYPSTDTQY

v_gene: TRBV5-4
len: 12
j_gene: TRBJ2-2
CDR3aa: ASSTGTELPGMF

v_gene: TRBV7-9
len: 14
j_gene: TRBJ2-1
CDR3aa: ASSLEGTGSYNEQF

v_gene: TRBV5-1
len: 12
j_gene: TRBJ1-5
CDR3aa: ASSPGTGEQPQH

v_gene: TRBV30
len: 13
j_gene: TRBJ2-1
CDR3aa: AWSVGTVVVNEQF

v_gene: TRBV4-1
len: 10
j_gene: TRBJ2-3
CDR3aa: ASSQDRDTQY

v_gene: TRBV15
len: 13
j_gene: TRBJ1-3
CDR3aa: ATSRDGPSGNTIY

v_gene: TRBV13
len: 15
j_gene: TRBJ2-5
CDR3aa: ASSSRPHEGPLETQY

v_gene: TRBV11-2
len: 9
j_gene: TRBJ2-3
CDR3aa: ASSFSRRQY

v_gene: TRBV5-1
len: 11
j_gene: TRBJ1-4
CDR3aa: ASSSHQKEKLF

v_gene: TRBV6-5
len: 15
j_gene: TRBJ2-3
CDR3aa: ASSYLLAGAGTDTQY

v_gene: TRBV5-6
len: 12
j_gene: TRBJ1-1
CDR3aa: ASSRGTANTEAF

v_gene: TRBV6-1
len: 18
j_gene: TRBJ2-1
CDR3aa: ASSVPWQGKVLSSYNEQF

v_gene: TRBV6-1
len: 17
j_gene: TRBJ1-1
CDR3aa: ASSKRSSSGEGRNTEAF

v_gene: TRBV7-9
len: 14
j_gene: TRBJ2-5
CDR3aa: ASSLGGAGQQETQY

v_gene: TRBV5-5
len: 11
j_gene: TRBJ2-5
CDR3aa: ASSWDSIGTQY

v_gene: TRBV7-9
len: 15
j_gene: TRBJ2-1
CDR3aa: ASSLSSGIPSYNEQF

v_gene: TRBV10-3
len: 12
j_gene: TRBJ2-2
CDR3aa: AIGGAVLTGELF

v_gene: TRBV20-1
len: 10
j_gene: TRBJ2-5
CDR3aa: SAKATTETQY

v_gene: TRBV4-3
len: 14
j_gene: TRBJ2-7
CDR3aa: ASSQDRLGSSYEQY

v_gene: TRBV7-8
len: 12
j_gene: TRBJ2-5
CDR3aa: ASSHMRVQETQY

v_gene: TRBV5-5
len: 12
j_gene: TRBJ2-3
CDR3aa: ATATRGQTDTQY

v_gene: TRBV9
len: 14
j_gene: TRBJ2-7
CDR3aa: ASSPNAQYGRYEQY

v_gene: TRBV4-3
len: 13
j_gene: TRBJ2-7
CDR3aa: ASSLIVAGGDEQY

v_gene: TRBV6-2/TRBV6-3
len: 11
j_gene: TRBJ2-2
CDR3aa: ASSYDYTGELF

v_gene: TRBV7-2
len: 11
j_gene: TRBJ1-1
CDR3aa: ASSTTRGTEAF